A selection of T cell receptor beta chains follows, all from one sample in a study of identical twins. Each CDR3 protein gets one entry after TCRdb re-called the 5' RACE reads with MiXCR. Here the sample spans 700,000 or so distinct CDR3 sequences, 8.6% being singletons. The same sample was also used in a study of yellow fever vaccine responses in identical twins.

The specimen was PBMCs. The receptors were sampled from a woman younger than 30 in good health. Each CDR3 is given with its conserved first and last residue. D genes are given only for firm matches. Expanded clones are given a class, and other clones once, few, many or no size at all.

j_call: TRBJ2-7
clone_size: NA
d_call: NA
v_call: TRBV4-1
cdr3_nt: TGCGCCAGCAGACCCGGACCAAGGGGGGACGAGCAGTACTTC
cdr3_aa: CASRPGPRGDEQYF

j_call: TRBJ2-7
clone_size: few
d_call: TRBD1
v_call: TRBV14
cdr3_nt: TGTGCCAGCAGCCAGATAACCGGGACAGGGTCCTACGAGCAGTACTTC
cdr3_aa: CASSQITGTGSYEQYF

j_call: TRBJ1-1
clone_size: NA
d_call: NA
v_call: TRBV20-1
cdr3_nt: TGCAGTGCTAGACCCCCCCGGGGGAACACTGAAGCTTTCTTT
cdr3_aa: CSARPPRGNTEAFF

j_call: TRBJ2-2
clone_size: few
d_call: NA
v_call: TRBV21-1
cdr3_nt: TGTGCCAGCAGCGAGGACTGGTCCAACCACGGGGAGCTGTTTTTT
cdr3_aa: CASSEDWSNHGELFF

j_call: TRBJ1-2
clone_size: many
d_call: NA
v_call: TRBV5-1
cdr3_nt: TGCGCCAGCAGCTCCTCGGGTGTGTCTCGGGGCTACACCTTC
cdr3_aa: CASSSSGVSRGYTF

j_call: TRBJ2-5
clone_size: few
d_call: TRBD1
v_call: TRBV5-8
cdr3_nt: TGTGCCAGCAGCTTGAATCGGGACAGGGCCCACCAAGAGACCCAGTACTTC
cdr3_aa: CASSLNRDRAHQETQYF

j_call: TRBJ2-5
clone_size: NA
d_call: NA
v_call: TRBV7-9
cdr3_nt: TGTGCCAGCAGCTTAGGACCCCTAGTAGCGGACCAAGAGACCCAGTACTTC
cdr3_aa: CASSLGPLVADQETQYF

j_call: TRBJ1-2
clone_size: NA
d_call: TRBD1
v_call: TRBV7-2
cdr3_nt: TGTGCCAGCAGCGACGGCATTGGACAGGGCTATGGCTACACCTTC
cdr3_aa: CASSDGIGQGYGYTF

j_call: TRBJ2-5
clone_size: few
d_call: NA
v_call: TRBV18
cdr3_nt: TGTGCCAGCTCACCATTTCCGGGTTTGGAGCCAGAGACCCAGTACTTC
cdr3_aa: CASSPFPGLEPETQYF

j_call: TRBJ2-7
clone_size: NA
d_call: NA
v_call: TRBV7-2
cdr3_nt: TGTGCCAGCAGCTTAGCGGGGGGACTCTTTGGCGAGCAGTACTTC
cdr3_aa: CASSLAGGLFGEQYF

j_call: TRBJ2-1
clone_size: few
d_call: TRBD2
v_call: TRBV3-1
cdr3_nt: TGTGCCAGCAGCCAATTAGCGGGAGCCATAACAAGTGAGCAGTTCTTC
cdr3_aa: CASSQLAGAITSEQFF

j_call: TRBJ2-7
clone_size: NA
d_call: NA
v_call: TRBV5-5
cdr3_nt: TGTGCCAGCAGCGGAGCCGGCAGGGGAAGGGTCGAGCAGTACTTC
cdr3_aa: CASSGAGRGRVEQYF

j_call: TRBJ2-1
clone_size: NA
d_call: NA
v_call: TRBV7-2
cdr3_nt: TGTGCCAGCAGCTCATCTCCTAGTGTTGAGCAGTTCTTC
cdr3_aa: CASSSSPSVEQFF

j_call: TRBJ1-2
clone_size: few
d_call: NA
v_call: TRBV27
cdr3_nt: TGTGCCAGCAGTATCAACGGGCCGTATGGCTACACCTTC
cdr3_aa: CASSINGPYGYTF

j_call: TRBJ2-3
clone_size: few
d_call: TRBD2
v_call: TRBV27
cdr3_nt: TGTGCCAGCAGTTTAAGGCCTAGCGGGGGGAACACAGATACGCAGTATTTT
cdr3_aa: CASSLRPSGGNTDTQYF

j_call: TRBJ2-3
clone_size: few
d_call: TRBD2
v_call: TRBV6-5
cdr3_nt: TGTGCCAGCAGTTTGTCTAGCGGTATCACAGATACGCAGTATTTT
cdr3_aa: CASSLSSGITDTQYF

j_call: TRBJ1-3
clone_size: few
d_call: NA
v_call: TRBV11-2
cdr3_nt: TGTGCCAGCAGCTTACTGGGGACTTTCTCTGGAAACACCATATATTTT
cdr3_aa: CASSLLGTFSGNTIYF